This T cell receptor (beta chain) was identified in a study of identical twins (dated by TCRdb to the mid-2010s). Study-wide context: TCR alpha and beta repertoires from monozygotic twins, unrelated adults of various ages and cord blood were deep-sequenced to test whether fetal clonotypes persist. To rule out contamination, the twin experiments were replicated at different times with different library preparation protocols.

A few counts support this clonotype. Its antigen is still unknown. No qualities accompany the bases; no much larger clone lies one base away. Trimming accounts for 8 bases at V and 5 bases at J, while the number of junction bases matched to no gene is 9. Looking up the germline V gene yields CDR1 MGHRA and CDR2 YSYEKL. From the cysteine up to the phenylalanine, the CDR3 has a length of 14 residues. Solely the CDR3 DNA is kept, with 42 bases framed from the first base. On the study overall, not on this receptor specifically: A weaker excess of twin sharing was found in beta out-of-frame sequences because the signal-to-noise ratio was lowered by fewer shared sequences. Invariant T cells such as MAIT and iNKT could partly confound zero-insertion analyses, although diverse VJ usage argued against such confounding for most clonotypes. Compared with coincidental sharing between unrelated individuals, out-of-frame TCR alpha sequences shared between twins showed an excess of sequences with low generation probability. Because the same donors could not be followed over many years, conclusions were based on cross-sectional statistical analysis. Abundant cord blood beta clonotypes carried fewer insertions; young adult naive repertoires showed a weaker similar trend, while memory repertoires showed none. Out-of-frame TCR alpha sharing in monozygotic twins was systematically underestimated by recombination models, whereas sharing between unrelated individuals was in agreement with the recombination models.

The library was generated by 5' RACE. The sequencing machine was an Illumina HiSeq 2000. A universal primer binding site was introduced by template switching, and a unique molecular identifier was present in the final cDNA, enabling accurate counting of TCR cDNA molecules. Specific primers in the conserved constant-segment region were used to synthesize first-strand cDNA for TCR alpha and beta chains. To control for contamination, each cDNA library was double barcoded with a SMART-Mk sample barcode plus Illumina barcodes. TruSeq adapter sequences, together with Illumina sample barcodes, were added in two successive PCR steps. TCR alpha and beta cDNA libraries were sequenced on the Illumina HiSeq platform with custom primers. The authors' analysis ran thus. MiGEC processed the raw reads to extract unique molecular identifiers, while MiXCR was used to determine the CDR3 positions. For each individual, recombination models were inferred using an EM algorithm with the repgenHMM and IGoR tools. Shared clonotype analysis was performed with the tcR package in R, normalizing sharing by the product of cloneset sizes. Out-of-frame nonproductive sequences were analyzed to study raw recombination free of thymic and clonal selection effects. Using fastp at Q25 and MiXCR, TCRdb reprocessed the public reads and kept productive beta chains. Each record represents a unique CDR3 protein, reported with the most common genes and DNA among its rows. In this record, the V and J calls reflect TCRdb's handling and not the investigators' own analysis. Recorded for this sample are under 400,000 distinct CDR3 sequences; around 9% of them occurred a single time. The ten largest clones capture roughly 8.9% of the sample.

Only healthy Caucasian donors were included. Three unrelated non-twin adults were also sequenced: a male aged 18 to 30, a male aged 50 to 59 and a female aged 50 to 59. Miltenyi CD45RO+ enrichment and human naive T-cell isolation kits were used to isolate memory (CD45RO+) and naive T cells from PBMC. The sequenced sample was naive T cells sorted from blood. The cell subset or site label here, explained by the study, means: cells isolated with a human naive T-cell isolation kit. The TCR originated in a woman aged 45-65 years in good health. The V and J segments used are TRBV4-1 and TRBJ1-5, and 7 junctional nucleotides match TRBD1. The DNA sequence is TGCGCCAGCGGTGAAACAGGGGAGTATCAGCCCCAGCATTTT. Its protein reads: CASGETGEYQPQHF.